This TCR beta chain was sequenced in a study of shared clonotypes between healthy human individuals. In regard to this clone: This CDR3 is also generated by other DNA sequences in the sample.

Germline lookup yields CDR1 SGHRS and CDR2 YFSETQ. After removal of 4 bases from V and 6 bases from J, the junction contained 4 bases not matched to a gene. The CDR3 is made up of 13 amino acids. For every subset, genomic DNA was evenly distributed across several immunoSEQ plates. Clones were sequenced by immunoSEQ multiplex PCR, and TCRdb holds only the in-frame ones, with some missing. The repertoire holds under 1,900,000 clones, with roughly 98.5% as singletons. Source material: naive CD4+ T cells sorted from blood. Subset described: CD45RA+ positively selected. J is TRBJ2-1 and V is TRBV5-1; 7 nucleotides agree with TRBD1. This sequence was found in a man aged 25-40 years in good health. The CDR3 spells CASSPGTANEQFF. The DNA of the CDR3 is TGCGCCAGCAGCCCGGGGACAGCCAATGAGCAGTTCTTC.